These 18 T cell receptor beta chains were sequenced from one sample in a study of CD8+CD57+ T cells in acquired aplastic anemia. TCR beta VDJ and CDR3 profiling used genomic DNA as template. TCRdb re-called the reads with MiXCR, one entry per CDR3 protein. The profile shows about 150,000 distinct CDR3 sequences, less than 60% of them singletons. Selection for sequencing was limited to patients who had shown CD8+CD57+ cell expansion by flow cytometry. Sequences were obtained from sorted CD4+, CD8+, or CD8+CD57+ T cells (not recorded which) from PBMCs. Source of these receptors: a human donor with aplastic anemia.

This clonotype was observed a few times. The chain couples TRBV12-3 or TRBV12-4 to TRBJ1-4; D ambiguous. V dropped 5 bases and J dropped 2 bases, with 12 bases sitting between them. CDR3 size: 15 residues. The CDR3 region is CASSPRHLTNEKLFF. In nucleotides, the CDR3 is TGTGCCAGCAGTCCCCGGCACCTCACTAATGAAAAACTGTTTTTT.

This clonotype was counted at least ten times. The chain is built from TRBV28 and TRBJ2-7; the D gene is possibly TRBD1 (6 bases). This CDR3 is 14 amino acids long. Trimming removed 6 bases at V and 2 bases at J, with 14 bases between. The germline CDR1 and CDR2 sequences are MDHEN and SYDVKM. For the CDR3, the DNA is TGTGCCAGCAGCCTAGACTACAGGGCCTACGAGCAGTACTTC. It encodes CASSLDYRAYEQYF.

To note about this clonotype: A much larger clone lies one base from this, so it may be a read error. The chain links TRBV5-4 to TRBJ2-5, with a possible D match to TRBD1 (7 bases). The CDR3 is 16 amino acids. Trimming took 4 bases from V and 4 from J, leaving 20 bases between them. The germline CDR1 and CDR2 sequences are SGHNT and YYREEE (reference sequence). The CDR3 nucleotides read TGTGCCAGCAGCCCGGCGGACAGGAGGCGGGGAGAGACCCAGTACTTC. Residues: CASSPADRRRGETQYF.

The chain carries TRBV20-1 and TRBJ2-3; D unresolved. The CDR3 loop spans 13 amino acids. Germline assignment: CDR1 DFQATT and CDR2 SNEGSKA (reference sequence). With 1 base removed from V and 1 base from J, the gap between germline ends came to 6 bases. The CDR3 loop reads CSARGTGTDTQYF. As DNA, the CDR3 is TGCAGTGCTAGAGGCACAGGCACAGATACGCAGTATTTT.

The chain has TRBV24-1 and TRBJ2-1; 12 bases fit TRBD2. Germline V gene data show CDR1 as KGHDR and CDR2 as SFDVKD. V was pared by 3 bases and J by 3 bases, with 5 bases of the junction left unmatched. The CDR3 runs to 17 residues. The CDR3 loop is CATSDPTLAGGYNEQFF. The CDR3 nucleotides are TGTGCCACCAGTGATCCTACACTAGCGGGAGGCTACAATGAGCAGTTCTTC.

This clonotype was seen a few times. The chain has TRBV7-8 and TRBJ2-7, with no clear D. There are 14 residues in the CDR3. Germline values: CDR1 SGHVS, CDR2 FQNEAQ. Deletions cut 5 bases from V and 6 bases from J, with 17 bases between. CDR3 nucleotide sequence: TGTGCCAGCAGCCTATTTCAAGTGGTCGGCGAGCAGTACTTC. It translates to CASSLFQVVGEQYF.

The chain is built from TRBV30 and TRBJ1-2; D remains ambiguous. Germline loops: CDR1 GTSNPN, CDR2 SVGIG (reference sequence). The CDR3 contains 12 residues. V was pared by 2 bases and J by 8 bases, with 12 bases between. The CDR3 protein is CAWSRGGPGYTF. In DNA form, the CDR3 reads TGTGCCTGGAGTCGTGGAGGGCCCGGCTACACCTTC.

V gene TRBV19 combines with J gene TRBJ1-5; unclear D gene. CDR1 is LNHDA, CDR2 SQIVND, per germline (reference sequence). The CDR3 sequence is 10 residues long. V gave up 11 bases and J gave up 7 bases, with 9 bases separating them. CDR3 amino acids: CARGEQPQHF. In DNA, the CDR3 is TGTGCCCGAGGTGAGCAGCCCCAGCATTTT.

As regards this clonotype: Just one base apart from a much larger clone, this may be a read error. The genes are TRBV6-1 and TRBJ2-2; TRBD1 might be the D (6 bases). Germline-derived CDR1 and CDR2 are MNHNS and SASEGT. The CDR3 is 16 amino acids. CDR3 amino acids: CASSPSTGANTGELVF. CDR3 sequence (DNA): TGTGCCAGCAGTCCATCGACAGGAGCGAACACCGGGGAGCTGGTTTTT.

This clonotype came up a few times. The V and J genes are TRBV18 and TRBJ2-1; D is ambiguous. CDR1 and CDR2 (germline): KGHSH, LQKENI. This CDR3 contains 15 residues. The V end lost 1 base, the J end lost 0 bases, and 7 bases lay between the germline ends. The CDR3 coding sequence is TGTGCCAGCTCACCACTGCTGAGCTCCTACAATGAGCAGTTCTTC. It encodes CASSPLLSSYNEQFF.

The gene calls are TRBV9 and TRBJ1-3, with unresolved D. Germline values: CDR1 SGDLS, CDR2 YYNGEE. With 0 bases removed from V and 2 bases from J, the gap between germline ends came to 6 bases. There are 14 residues in the CDR3. Written as DNA, the CDR3 is TGTGCCAGCAGCGTAGCGGGAACTGGAAACACCATATATTTT. Encoded protein: CASSVAGTGNTIYF.

This chain uses TRBV9 with TRBJ2-7; D may correspond to TRBD1 or TRBD2 (5 bases each). Trimming left V 6 bases short and J 0 bases short, with 10 bases between. The CDR3 runs 13 residues. Germline assignment: CDR1 SGDLS and CDR2 YYNGEE. The CDR3 reads CASTTGASYEQYF. As DNA, the CDR3 is TGTGCCAGCACCACCGGGGCCTCCTACGAGCAGTACTTC.

Only a few counts were recorded for this clonotype. One end of the junction fails to match germline, which may point to a read error. V usage is TRBV7-7 and J usage is TRBJ1-1, with D unresolved. Germline-derived CDR1 and CDR2 are SSHAT and FNYEAQ (reference sequence). This CDR3 contains 13 residues. The CDR3 region has the DNA TGTGCTAGCAGCAACTCTGAGAACACTGAAGCTTTCTTT. Encoded protein: CASSNSENTEAFF.

At least ten counts were recorded for this clonotype. The chain employs TRBV24-1 and TRBJ2-1, with D tentatively TRBD1 (6 bases). The CDR3 is 16 amino acids. Germline CDR1 KGHDR, CDR2 SFDVKD. V was pared by 2 bases and J by 4 bases, with 14 bases between. The CDR3 DNA sequence: TGTGCCACCAGTGATTCTAGGACAGTCCGTTACAATGAGCAGTTCTTC. The encoded protein is CATSDSRTVRYNEQFF.

The CDR3 DNA sequence: TGCAGCGTTGAAGGCGGGACTCAGGGGGGGGAGACCCAGTACTTC. As protein: CSVEGGTQGGETQYF. This rearrangement joins TRBV29-1 to TRBJ2-5; D tentatively fits TRBD1 or TRBD2 (7 bases each). Deletions cut 1 base from V and 5 bases from J, with 17 bases between. The CDR3 has 15 residues. Germline-derived CDR1 and CDR2 are SQVTM and ANQGSEA.

The rearrangement joins TRBV10-3 to TRBJ1-3; tentative D call: TRBD1 (5 bases). V lost 10 bases to trimming and J lost 2 bases, with 15 bases between them. The CDR3 covers 14 residues. The V gene's germline CDR1 is ENHRY and CDR2 SYGVKD. CDR3 coding DNA: TGTGCCACCCAGAGAGCGGGGGCTGGAAACACCATATATTTT. As protein: CATQRAGAGNTIYF.

This clonotype was seen repeatedly, ten times or more. The rearrangement uses TRBV29-1 and TRBJ1-4; 7 bases map to TRBD1. Germline values: CDR1 SQVTM, CDR2 ANQGSEA. The J segment lost 7 bases and the V segment lost 3 bases, leaving 11 bases of the junction unmatched. This CDR3 has 15 residues. The chain's CDR3 is CSVEAPGRGFEKLFF. The CDR3 region has the DNA TGCAGCGTTGAGGCCCCCGGCAGGGGGTTTGAAAAACTGTTTTTT.

This clonotype was seen repeatedly, ten times or more. This chain connects TRBV7-8 to TRBJ1-5; D gene unclear. The CDR3 sequence is 14 residues long. Trimming took 1 base from V and 10 from J, leaving 14 bases between them. Germline CDR1 SGHVS, CDR2 FQNEAQ. The CDR3 spells CASSLDGLSEPQHF. Here the CDR3 DNA reads TGTGCCAGCAGCTTAGACGGGTTATCAGAACCCCAGCATTTT.